The 11 T cell receptor beta chains below were found in one sample sequenced in a study of post-analysis software for immune sequencing data. Study-wide results and limits: Patients used about five TRBV segments, including TRBV5-6, TRBV5-1 and TRBV20-1, more often than controls.

Tagging with unique molecular identifiers was a feature of the TCR beta cDNA libraries. Via MiXCR, TCRdb re-called the PCR reads, giving one row per CDR3 protein. This table holds fewer than 850,000 distinct CDR3 sequences, more than 45% found once. No antigen has been identified for these receptors. Specimen: blood. Receptors originate from a girl between 10 and 17 years old with multiple sclerosis.

This clonotype has a handful of counts. The rearrangement uses TRBV6-4 and TRBJ2-4, with 9 bases aligning to TRBD2. The CDR3 extends over 13 amino acids. Per germline, CDR1 MRHNA and CDR2 SNTAGT. The V and J ends lost 9 bases and 1 base, in that order; junction bases with no gene match: 1. CDR3 sequence: CARGLAAKNIQYF. Written as DNA, the CDR3 is TGTGCCAGGGGACTAGCCGCCAAAAACATTCAGTACTTC.

The chain couples TRBV2 to TRBJ2-5; the D gene is possibly TRBD1 (5 bases). Germline lookup yields CDR1 SNHLY and CDR2 FYNNEI. V lost 2 bases and J 2 bases, leaving 12 bases between the germline ends. This CDR3 contains 15 residues. CDR3 region: CASSERGQPQETQYF. In DNA form, the CDR3 reads TGTGCCAGCAGTGAAAGGGGTCAGCCGCAAGAGACCCAGTACTTC.

The chain recombines TRBV28 with TRBJ2-3; 9 bases align to TRBD2. This CDR3 contains 14 residues. V shed 2 bases, J shed 10 bases, and the junction held 7 bases outside the gene matches. The germline CDR1 and CDR2 sequences are MDHEN and SYDVKM. As DNA, the CDR3 is TGTGCCAGCAGTTTAGAGGCGGGAGGGAGCTCGCAGTATTTT. It encodes CASSLEAGGSSQYF.

The chain couples TRBV6-1 to TRBJ1-1, with 7 nucleotides matching TRBD1. The CDR3 is 13 amino acids. CDR1 and CDR2 from the germline V gene are MNHNS and SASEGT. Trimming at V came to 6 bases and at J to 10 bases, leaving 11 bases not matched to a gene. The CDR3 protein is CASRETGRVGAFF. In nucleotides, the CDR3 is TGTGCCAGCAGGGAGACAGGGAGGGTCGGAGCTTTCTTT.

Points on this clonotype: A read error may account for a junction end that differs from germline. The chain uses TRBV3-1 and TRBJ2-3; D remains ambiguous. The CDR3 sequence is 13 residues long. The germline gives CDR1 LGHDT, CDR2 YNNKEL (reference sequence). The CDR3 spells CASSPSSSDTRYF. The CDR3 DNA follows: TGTGCCAGCAGCCCGTCCTCATCCGATACGCGGTATTTT.

This sequence joins TRBV6-6 and TRBJ2-5; 8 nucleotides match TRBD2. Germline V gives CDR1 MNHNY, CDR2 SVGAGI (reference sequence). The CDR3 has 15 amino acids. The trim removed 0 bases at V and 1 base at J, leaving 1 base unmatched. The CDR3 loop reads CASSYSAGGQETQYF. The CDR3 DNA reads TGTGCCAGCAGTTACTCGGCGGGGGGCCAAGAGACCCAGTACTTC.

The rearrangement joins TRBV11-3 to TRBJ2-1; D remains unclear. The CDR3 loop spans 13 amino acids. The germline V and J ends were trimmed by 6 bases and 6 bases, with 12 bases remaining between them. In germline, CDR1 is SGHNT, CDR2 YENEEA. In DNA, the CDR3 is TGTGCCAGCAGTGGACCTTCCCCCAATGAGCAGTTCTTC. Amino acid sequence: CASSGPSPNEQFF.

The genes are TRBV12-3 or TRBV12-4 and TRBJ2-3, with 10 bases identical to TRBD2. There are 15 residues in the CDR3. The trim removed 8 bases at V and 5 bases at J, leaving 10 bases unmatched. The CDR3 nucleotides are TGTGCCAGCCGTTCTAGCGGGAGTTGGGTAGATACGCAGTATTTT. Translation: CASRSSGSWVDTQYF.

The V call is TRBV6-6, the J call TRBJ1-2, with 8 bases fitting TRBD1. The ends lost 8 bases at V and 0 bases at J; junction bases unmatched: 11. The CDR3 runs to 16 residues. In germline, CDR1 is MNHNY, CDR2 SVGAGI (reference sequence). The chain's CDR3 is CASLPPGGISNYGYTF. CDR3 coding DNA: TGTGCCAGCCTCCCACCAGGGGGCATTTCTAACTATGGCTACACCTTC.

This chain connects TRBV20-1 to TRBJ2-5; 12 bases fit TRBD2. J lost 5 bases, V lost 1 base, and 8 bases had no gene match. Germline V gives CDR1 DFQATT, CDR2 SNEGSKA (reference sequence). The CDR3 totals 16 residues. The CDR3 reads CSARVRLAGGLETQYF. In nucleotides, the CDR3 is TGCAGTGCTAGAGTGCGGCTAGCGGGAGGGTTGGAGACCCAGTACTTC.

The chain couples TRBV9 to TRBJ2-5; D remains unclear. Germline CDR1 and CDR2: SGDLS and YYNGEE. V shed 4 bases and J shed 2 bases, with 12 bases lying between them. The CDR3 runs 14 residues. CDR3 sequence (DNA): TGTGCCAGCAGCCATCCAGACGATCAAGAGACCCAGTACTTC. Residues: CASSHPDDQETQYF.